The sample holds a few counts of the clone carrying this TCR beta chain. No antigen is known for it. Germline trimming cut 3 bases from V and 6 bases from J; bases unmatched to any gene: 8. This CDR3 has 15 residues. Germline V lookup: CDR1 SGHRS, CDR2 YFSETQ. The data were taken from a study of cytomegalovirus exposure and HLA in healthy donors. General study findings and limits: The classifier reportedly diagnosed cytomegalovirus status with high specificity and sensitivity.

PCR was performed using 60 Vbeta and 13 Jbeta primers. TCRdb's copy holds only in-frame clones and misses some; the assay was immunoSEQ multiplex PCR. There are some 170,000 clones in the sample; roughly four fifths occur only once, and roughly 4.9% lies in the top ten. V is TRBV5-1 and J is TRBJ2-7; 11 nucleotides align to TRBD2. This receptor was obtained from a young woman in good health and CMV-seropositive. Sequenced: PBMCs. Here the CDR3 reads CASSWDASGGSEQYF. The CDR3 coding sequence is TGCGCCAGCAGCTGGGACGCTAGCGGGGGGAGCGAGCAGTACTTC. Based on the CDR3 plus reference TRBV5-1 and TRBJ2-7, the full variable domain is KAGVTQTPRYLIKTRGQQVTLSCSPISGHRSVSWYQQTPGQGLQFLFEYFSETQRNKGNFPGRFSGRQFSNSRSEMNVSTLELGDSALYLCASSWDASGGSEQYFGPGTRLTVT.